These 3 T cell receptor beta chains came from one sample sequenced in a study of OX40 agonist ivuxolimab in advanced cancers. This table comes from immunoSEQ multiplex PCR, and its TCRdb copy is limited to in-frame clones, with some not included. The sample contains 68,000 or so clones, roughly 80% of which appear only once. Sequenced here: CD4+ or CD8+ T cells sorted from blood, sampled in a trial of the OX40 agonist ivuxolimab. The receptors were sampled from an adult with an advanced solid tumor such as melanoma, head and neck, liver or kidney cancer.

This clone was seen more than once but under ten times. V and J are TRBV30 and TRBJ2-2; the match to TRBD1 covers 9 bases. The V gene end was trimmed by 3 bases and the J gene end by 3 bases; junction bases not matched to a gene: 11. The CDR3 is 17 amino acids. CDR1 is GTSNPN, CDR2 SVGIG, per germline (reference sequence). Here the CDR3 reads CAWREGKGQGYTGELFF. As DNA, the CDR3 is TGTGCCTGGAGGGAGGGAAAGGGACAGGGATACACCGGGGAGCTGTTTTTT.

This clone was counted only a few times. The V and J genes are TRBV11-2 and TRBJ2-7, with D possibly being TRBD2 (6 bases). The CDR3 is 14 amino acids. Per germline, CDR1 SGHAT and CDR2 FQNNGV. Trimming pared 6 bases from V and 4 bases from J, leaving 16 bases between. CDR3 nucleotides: TGTGCCAGCAGGCGGGAAGTGGGGTCATACGAGCAGTACTTC. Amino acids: CASRREVGSYEQYF.

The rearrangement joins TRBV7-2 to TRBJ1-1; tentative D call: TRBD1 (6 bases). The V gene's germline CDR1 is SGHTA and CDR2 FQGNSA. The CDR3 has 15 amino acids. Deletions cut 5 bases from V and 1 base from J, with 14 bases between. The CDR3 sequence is CASSLDRGENTEAFF. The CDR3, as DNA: TGTGCCAGCAGCCTGGATAGGGGGGAGAACACTGAAGCTTTCTTT.